These 9 T cell receptor beta chains originate from one sample sequenced in a study of cytomegalovirus exposure and HLA in healthy donors. The primer mix had 60 Vbeta and 13 Jbeta primers. Libraries were prepared by immunoSEQ multiplex PCR; TCRdb keeps only in-frame clonotypes and omits some of them. This sample has about 190,000 clones, with 80% to 90% found just once. The sequenced material came from PBMCs. Receptor source: a man in his forties in good health and CMV-seropositive.

The rearrangement links TRBV14 to TRBJ1-4; D possibly corresponds to TRBD1 (5 bases). The CDR3 runs to 15 residues. Germline values: CDR1 SGHDN, CDR2 FVKESK. Trimming removed 2 bases at V and 4 bases at J, with 11 bases between. CDR3 coding DNA: TGTGCCAGCAGCCAAAGGCAGACAGATAATGAAAAACTGTTTTTT. Translation: CASSQRQTDNEKLFF. The variable domain in full, with the rest retrieved from reference TRBV14 and TRBJ1-4, is EAGVTQFPSHSVIEKGQTVTLRCDPISGHDNLYWYRRVMGKEIKFLLHFVKESKQDESGMPNNRFLAERTGGTYSTLKVQPAELEDSGVYFCASSQRQTDNEKLFFGSGTQLSVL.

The chain carries TRBV6-6 and TRBJ1-5; 8 nucleotides line up with TRBD1. CDR1 is MNHNY and CDR2 is SVGAGI in the germline V gene (reference sequence). Trimming cost V 5 bases and J 3 bases; bases outside gene matches: 3. The CDR3 is 14 amino acids. As DNA, the CDR3 is TGTGCCAGCAGTCGGGACAGGCACAATCAGCCCCAGCATTTT. Its translation: CASSRDRHNQPQHF.

J is TRBJ2-1 and V is TRBV19; D might be TRBD2 (5 bases). Trimming stripped 3 bases from V and 8 bases from J, with 8 bases between. Germline V gene lookup returns CDR1 LNHDA and CDR2 SQIVND (reference sequence). The CDR3 extends over 12 amino acids. As DNA, the CDR3 is TGTGCCAGTAGTATCAGGCGGGATGAGCAGTTCTTC. It codes for CASSIRRDEQFF.

The chain employs TRBV28 and TRBJ1-5; no clear D gene. CDR3 length: 14 residues. The V and J ends lost 3 bases and 3 bases respectively, with 9 bases between them. Germline CDR1 MDHEN, CDR2 SYDVKM. Here the CDR3 DNA reads TGTGCCAGCAGTTTTACCGGGGTCAATCAGCCCCAGCATTTT. Residues: CASSFTGVNQPQHF.

The rearrangement joins TRBV18 to TRBJ2-1, with 14 bases that match TRBD2. The CDR3 runs 15 residues. The ends lost 6 bases at V and 7 bases at J; junction bases unmatched: 5. The V gene's germline CDR1 is KGHSH and CDR2 LQKENI. Here the CDR3 DNA reads TGTGCCAGCTCGCTCCGACTAGCGGGAGGGAATGAGCAGTTCTTC. Encoded protein: CASSLRLAGGNEQFF.

J is TRBJ1-1 and V is TRBV2; the match to TRBD1 covers 8 bases. Trimming took 0 bases from V and 5 from J; bases not matched to a gene: 5. This CDR3 comprises 15 residues. In germline, CDR1 is SNHLY, CDR2 FYNNEI. In nucleotides, the CDR3 is TGTGCCAGCAGTGAAGCCAGGACAGGGAGGACTGAAGCTTTCTTT. Encoded protein: CASSEARTGRTEAFF.

This sequence joins TRBV6-5 and TRBJ2-3, with 8 bases identical to TRBD1. With 4 bases clipped from V and 2 bases from J, the junction kept 8 bases outside the gene matches. Germline V lookup: CDR1 MNHEY, CDR2 SVGAGI. CDR3 length: 16 amino acids. CDR3: CASSSGTGLPTDTQYF. In DNA form, the CDR3 reads TGTGCCAGCAGTTCAGGGACAGGCTTACCCACAGATACGCAGTATTTT.

The CDR3 region is CASSAPGQPNYGYTF. CDR3 nucleotides: TGTGCCAGTAGTGCCCCGGGACAACCAAACTATGGCTACACCTTC. The rearrangement joins TRBV19 to TRBJ1-2, with TRBD1 as a possible D gene (6 bases). Trimming cost V 5 bases and J 2 bases, with 15 bases left between them. Germline values: CDR1 LNHDA, CDR2 SQIVND (reference sequence). CDR3 length: 15 amino acids.

The chain has TRBV30 and TRBJ2-5; D is unresolved. The germline V gene encodes CDR1 GTSNPN and CDR2 SVGIG (reference sequence). This CDR3 spans 13 amino acids. Trimming pared 2 bases from V and 6 bases from J, leaving 13 bases between. CDR3 amino acids: CAWSLGPEKTQYF. The CDR3 bases are TGTGCCTGGAGTTTGGGTCCGGAGAAGACCCAGTACTTC. Using reference TRBV30 and TRBJ2-5 for the parts outside the CDR3, the full variable domain is SQTIHQWPATLVQPVGSPLSLECTVEGTSNPNLYWYRQAAGRGLQLLFYSVGIGQISSEVPQNLSASRPQDRQFILSSKKLLLSDSGFYLCAWSLGPEKTQYFGPGTRLLVL.